These T cell receptor beta chains were read from a single sample in a study of PD-1 blockade in classical Hodgkin lymphoma. The protocol was immunoSEQ multiplex PCR, while the TCRdb copy is restricted to in-frame clones and leaves out a portion. The profile shows 13,000 or so clones, roughly 86% of them singletons. Source: peripheral blood mononuclear cells (PBMCs), taken at baseline. The receptors were gathered from a human donor with classical Hodgkin lymphoma. Both conserved end residues are part of each CDR3. The D gene is left open where the match is weak. Size is omitted from some rows. Given values are once, few, many or a class for expanded clones.

.	.	TRBV6-5	TRBJ1-6	CASSYGKALDSPLHF	TGTGCCAGCAGTTACGGGAAGGCCTTGGATTCACCCCTCCACTTT
.	.	TRBV14	TRBJ2-1	CASSHLPGSYNEQFF	TGTGCCAGCAGCCATCTCCCTGGCTCCTACAATGAGCAGTTCTTC
few	TRBD1	TRBV5-6	TRBJ1-1	CASSSSDREAFF	TGTGCCAGCAGCTCCTCGGACAGGGAAGCTTTCTTT
.	.	TRBV19	TRBJ2-2	CASSINGGTNTGELFF	TGTGCCAGTAGTATTAACGGCGGGACGAACACCGGGGAGCTGTTTTTT
.	TRBD1	TRBV19	TRBJ2-2	CASSSLDRGYTGELFF	TGTGCCAGTAGTTCTCTGGACAGGGGGTATACCGGGGAGCTGTTTTTT
.	TRBD1	TRBV19	TRBJ1-2	CASRGQGTNYGYTF	TGTGCCAGTAGAGGACAGGGTACAAACTATGGCTACACCTTC
.	TRBD2	TRBV19	TRBJ2-2	CASSINSGSNTGELFF	TGTGCCAGTAGTATAAATAGCGGGTCAAACACCGGGGAGCTGTTTTTT
.	TRBD1	TRBV7-8	TRBJ1-4	CASSPWTGGQSNEKLFF	TGTGCCAGCAGCCCCTGGACAGGGGGCCAATCTAATGAAAAACTGTTTTTT
.	TRBD1	TRBV9	TRBJ1-6	CASSVSGQGSDVSPLHF	TGTGCCAGCAGCGTATCGGGACAGGGATCGGATGTGTCACCCCTCCACTTT
.	.	TRBV2	TRBJ1-3	CASSGGGRFSGNTIYF	TGTGCCAGCAGTGGGGGGGGGCGTTTCTCTGGAAACACCATATATTTT
.	.	TRBV5-1	TRBJ2-3	CASSFSGTLSSTDTQYF	TGCGCCAGCAGCTTCTCCGGGACTTTATCTAGCACAGATACGCAGTATTTT
.	.	TRBV7-6	TRBJ2-5	CASSLALREETQYF	TGTGCCAGCAGCTTAGCGCTCAGGGAGGAGACCCAGTACTTC
.	TRBD2	TRBV18	TRBJ2-7	CASSLLGTSGSYEQYF	TGTGCCAGCTCACTCCTTGGGACTAGCGGGAGCTACGAGCAGTACTTC
.	TRBD1	TRBV5-1	TRBJ2-7	CASSSRQDRGVQQYF	TGCGCCAGCAGCTCCCGTCAGGACAGGGGAGTACAGCAGTACTTC
.	.	TRBV6-5	TRBJ1-6	CASSYRGADNSPLHF	TGTGCCAGCAGTTACAGGGGGGCGGATAATTCACCCCTCCACTTT
.	.	TRBV11-2	TRBJ2-5	CASSVAGRGRGETQYF	TGTGCCAGCAGCGTCGCTGGTAGGGGAAGGGGGGAGACCCAGTACTTC
.	TRBD1	TRBV19	TRBJ2-7	CASSIVTGGPGEQYF	TGTGCCAGTAGTATTGTTACAGGGGGGCCTGGCGAGCAGTACTTC
.	.	TRBV2	TRBJ2-6	CASSYDVFSGANVLTF	TGTGCCAGCAGTTATGACGTATTCTCTGGGGCCAACGTCCTGACTTTC
.	TRBD1	TRBV5-1	TRBJ1-4	CASSRTGDNEKLFF	TGCGCCAGTTCCAGGACAGGAGATAATGAAAAACTGTTTTTT
.	.	TRBV5-4	TRBJ2-1	CASSSGTSHSLNEQFF	TGTGCCAGCAGCTCCGGGACCTCCCACTCCCTCAATGAGCAGTTCTTC
.	.	TRBV9	TRBJ1-6	CASSVTGGLARGEPLHF	TGTGCCAGCAGCGTAACCGGGGGCCTGGCCAGGGGCGAACCCCTCCACTTT
.	.	TRBV27	TRBJ1-1	CASSFEGFTEAFF	TGTGCCAGCAGTTTCGAAGGGTTCACTGAAGCTTTCTTT
.	TRBD1	TRBV2	TRBJ2-7	CASSPVSTGEWSYEQYF	TGTGCCAGCTCGCCAGTATCTACAGGGGAATGGTCCTACGAGCAGTACTTC
.	TRBD2	TRBV6-1	TRBJ2-3	CASSESAAGSTDTQYF	TGTGCCAGCAGTGAATCGGCAGCGGGGTCCACAGATACGCAGTATTTT
.	.	TRBV6-5	TRBJ1-1	CASSEAGVAFF	TGTGCCAGCAGTGAAGCGGGGGTAGCTTTCTTT
.	TRBD1	TRBV4-1	TRBJ1-5	CASSQDEHRDRQPQHF	TGCGCCAGCAGCCAAGACGAACACAGGGACAGGCAGCCCCAGCATTTT
.	.	TRBV5-4	TRBJ2-7	CASSFGGTYEQYF	TGTGCCAGCAGCTTTGGGGGAACCTACGAGCAGTACTTC
.	TRBD1	TRBV7-9	TRBJ1-4	CASSSNRGEKLFF	TGTGCCAGCAGCTCCAACAGGGGTGAAAAACTGTTTTTT
once	.	TRBV28	TRBJ2-5	CASSVANQETQYF	TGTGCCAGCAGCGTAGCGAACCAAGAGACCCAGTACTTC
.	TRBD2	TRBV7-9	TRBJ2-1	CASSPTSGRKVNEQFF	TGTGCCAGCAGTCCGACTAGCGGGAGAAAAGTCAATGAGCAGTTCTTC
once	.	TRBV7-9	TRBJ2-1	CASSLLTSYNEQFF	TGTGCCAGCAGCTTATTGACTTCCTACAATGAGCAGTTCTTC
few	.	TRBV9	TRBJ1-1	CASSVAYSSTEAFF	TGTGCCAGCAGCGTAGCTTACAGCTCCACTGAAGCTTTCTTT
.	.	TRBV2	TRBJ2-3	CASSEAHFTDTQYF	TGTGCCAGCAGTGAGGCGCATTTCACAGATACGCAGTATTTT
few	.	TRBV4-1	TRBJ1-1	CASSQDQGWGGTEAFF	TGCGCCAGCAGCCAAGATCAGGGGTGGGGGGGCACTGAAGCTTTCTTT
.	.	TRBV16	TRBJ2-6	CASSHPPVVQSRANVLTF	TGTGCCAGCAGCCATCCGCCGGTCGTACAAAGTCGGGCCAACGTCCTGACTTTC
.	.	TRBV18	TRBJ1-2	CASSPAQANYGYTF	TGTGCCAGCTCACCCGCCCAGGCTAACTATGGCTACACCTTC
.	TRBD1	TRBV7-8	TRBJ1-2	CASSTDRVGGYTF	TGTGCCAGCAGTACAGACAGGGTGGGCGGCTACACCTTC
.	TRBD2	TRBV7-3	TRBJ2-2	CASSPTSGGAAGELFF	TGTGCCAGCAGCCCCACTAGCGGGGGGGCCGCCGGGGAGCTGTTTTTT
.	.	TRBV9	TRBJ1-3	CASSALGSSGNTIYF	TGTGCCAGCAGCGCTCTGGGGAGCTCTGGAAACACCATATATTTT
once	.	TRBV5-1	TRBJ2-1	CASSPTRPTYNEQFF	TGCGCCAGCAGCCCCACTCGCCCGACTTACAATGAGCAGTTCTTC
.	TRBD2	TRBV9	TRBJ2-3	CASSVGNSGGADTQYF	TGTGCCAGCAGCGTAGGGAATAGCGGGGGGGCAGATACGCAGTATTTT
.	TRBD2	TRBV7-8	TRBJ2-1	CASSLALLRTSGSNEQFF	TGTGCCAGCAGCTTAGCCCTCCTACGGACTAGCGGGAGCAATGAGCAGTTCTTC
.	TRBD1	TRBV18	TRBJ1-2	CASSPFTGEAGYTF	TGTGCCAGCTCACCGTTCACAGGGGAGGCTGGCTACACCTTC
.	.	TRBV11-2	TRBJ2-2	CASSLDEIYGELFF	TGTGCCAGCAGCTTAGACGAGATCTACGGGGAGCTGTTTTTT
.	.	TRBV2	TRBJ2-2	CASSGAEVGTGELFF	TGTGCCAGCTCAGGGGCTGAGGTGGGGACCGGGGAGCTGTTTTTT
once	TRBD1	TRBV6-5	TRBJ2-5	CASRQGAWQETQYF	TGTGCCAGCAGGCAGGGGGCTTGGCAAGAGACCCAGTACTTC